The 23 T cell receptor beta chains reported below all come from one sample, sequenced in a study. One entry per CDR3 protein, called by TCRdb with MiXCR from the RT-PCR reads. The repertoire includes hundreds of thousands of distinct CDR3 sequences, 11% to 15% of them detected once, and just over 3.5% sits in the top ten. The sample taken for sequencing was memory CD4+ T cells from blood. The receptors originated from a female donor in good health, serving as a healthy control.

The chain links TRBV4-1 to TRBJ2-1; tentative D call: TRBD2 (5 bases). The CDR3 spans 14 residues. Germline CDR1 and CDR2: MGHRA and YSYEKL. Trimming removed 5 bases from V and 6 bases from J, with 14 bases in between. CDR3 DNA: TGCGCCAGCAGCTCAGTTACTAGTTCCAATGAGCAGTTCTTC. Translation: CASSSVTSSNEQFF.

This clonotype came up many times. This chain joins TRBV7-2 and TRBJ2-1, with unresolved D. This CDR3 is 13 amino acids long. V lost 2 bases to trimming and J lost 1 base, with 3 bases between them. Germline CDR1 and CDR2: SGHTA and FQGNSA. The CDR3 region is CASSLQSYNEQFF. The CDR3 DNA follows: TGTGCCAGCAGCTTACAGTCCTACAATGAGCAGTTCTTC.

The rearrangement uses TRBV30 and TRBJ1-5, with 7 nucleotides matching TRBD1. After removal of 2 bases from V and 7 bases from J, the junction contained 8 bases not matched to a gene. The CDR3 contains 14 residues. Germline V gives CDR1 GTSNPN, CDR2 SVGIG (reference sequence). The CDR3 nucleotides read TGTGCCTGGAGTTCCGGGACAGTTAACCAGCCCCAGCATTTT. This codes for CAWSSGTVNQPQHF.

This clonotype showed up just a few times. The gene calls are TRBV4-3 and TRBJ2-7; 9 nucleotides match TRBD1. CDR1 and CDR2 (germline): LGHNA, YSLEER. The J segment lost 3 bases and the V segment lost 2 bases, leaving 8 bases of the junction unmatched. This CDR3 contains 16 residues. The CDR3 DNA reads as TGCGCCAGCAGCCAACAGACAGGGGGTGGCGGCTACGAGCAGTACTTC. It codes for CASSQQTGGGGYEQYF.

This clonotype was detected ten times or more. The chain has TRBV5-1 and TRBJ2-3; TRBD1 matches 9 bases. V was pared by 3 bases and J by 4 bases, with 6 bases of the junction left unmatched. The germline gives CDR1 SGHRS, CDR2 YFSETQ. The CDR3 has 15 residues. The CDR3 is CASSSGQGGADTQYF. The CDR3 coding sequence is TGCGCCAGCAGCTCGGGACAGGGTGGGGCAGATACGCAGTATTTT.

Concerning this clonotype itself: With a much larger clone just one base away, this may be a read error. This chain uses TRBV12-3 or TRBV12-4 with TRBJ1-6; 7 bases are shared with TRBD1. The CDR3 totals 14 residues. In nucleotides, the CDR3 is TGTTCCAGCACCGCACAGGGGAATAATTCACCCCTCCACTTT. This codes for CSSTAQGNNSPLHF.

The chain has TRBV20-1 and TRBJ2-1; TRBD2 matches 7 bases. The germline CDR1 and CDR2 sequences are DFQATT and SNEGSKA (reference sequence). The CDR3 contains 13 residues. V lost 2 bases to trimming and J lost 9 bases; unmatched junction nucleotides: 7. The chain's CDR3 is CSARMAGAGEQFF. CDR3 coding DNA: TGCAGTGCTAGAATGGCGGGAGCGGGTGAGCAGTTCTTC.

The chain combines TRBV6-6 with TRBJ2-5; 11 bases agree with TRBD2. The CDR3 runs 17 residues. Germline CDR1 and CDR2: MNHNY and SVGAGI (reference sequence). Trimming cost V 2 bases and J 2 bases; bases outside gene matches: 7. CDR3 bases: TGTGCCAGCAGTTACGCGGGGCTAGCGGGAGGACAAGAGACCCAGTACTTC. Protein sequence: CASSYAGLAGGQETQYF.

This chain links TRBV7-2 with TRBJ2-5; 14 positions agree with TRBD2. The ends lost 5 bases at V and 5 bases at J; junction bases unmatched: 7. Looked up from germline, CDR1 is SGHTA and CDR2 is FQGNSA. CDR3 length: 16 amino acids. CDR3 DNA: TGTGCCAGCAGCATGGGACTAGCGGGAGTCAGGGAGACCCAGTACTTC. Translating it yields CASSMGLAGVRETQYF. The full variable domain, in which reference TRBV7-2 and TRBJ2-5 provide the parts outside the CDR3, is GAGVSQSPSNKVTEKGKDVELRCDPISGHTALYWYRQSLGQGLEFLIYFQGNSAPDKSGLPSDRFSAERTGGSVSTLTIQRTQQEDSAVYLCASSMGLAGVRETQYFGPGTRLLVL.

This clonotype was picked up many times. The chain recombines TRBV25-1 with TRBJ2-7; TRBD1 matches 7 bases. Germline V gene lookup returns CDR1 MGHDK and CDR2 SYGVNS. V lost 7 bases, J lost 0 bases, and 6 bases stayed unmatched. This CDR3 has 14 amino acids. The CDR3 sequence: CASTQGVSSYEQYF. For the CDR3, the DNA is TGTGCCAGCACTCAGGGGGTGAGCTCCTACGAGCAGTACTTC.

This clonotype came up a few times. The genes are TRBV20-1 and TRBJ1-3; D remains ambiguous. CDR3 length: 13 amino acids. Germline loops: CDR1 DFQATT, CDR2 SNEGSKA (reference sequence). V was cut by 6 bases and J by 5 bases, with 14 bases left in between. The CDR3 region has the DNA TGCAGTGCCCGAGCGGTGGCCCGAAACACCATATATTTT. Translating gives CSARAVARNTIYF.

V usage is TRBV18 and J usage is TRBJ1-5; D is unclear. Germline V gives CDR1 KGHSH, CDR2 LQKENI. V shed 8 bases and J shed 1 base, with 12 bases lying between them. CDR3 length: 14 amino acids. The CDR3 loop reads CASSPPGSNQPQHF. The CDR3 nucleotides are TGTGCCAGCAGCCCCCCGGGGAGCAATCAGCCCCAGCATTTT.

This chain connects TRBV12-3 or TRBV12-4 to TRBJ2-4; D gene uncertain. The CDR3 runs 12 residues. The V gene lost 5 bases and the J gene lost 0 bases, with 2 bases spanning the gap. The CDR3 DNA is TGTGCCAGCAGTGAAGCCAAAAACATTCAGTACTTC. This sequence encodes CASSEAKNIQYF.

This clonotype was seen repeatedly, ten times or more. The chain joins TRBV12-3 or TRBV12-4 to TRBJ2-1; D may correspond to TRBD1 or TRBD2 (5 bases each). The CDR3 extends over 14 amino acids. V was clipped by 7 bases and J by 6 bases, with 16 bases between them. Here the CDR3 DNA reads TGTGCCAGCAATGAGGGGCCCTCGGCCAATGAGCAGTTCTTC. Amino acid sequence: CASNEGPSANEQFF.

Only a few counts were recorded for this clonotype. The DNA of the CDR3 is TGTGCCAGCAACGGGCTAGCGGGAGACAATGGGGAGCAGTTCTTC. Residues: CASNGLAGDNGEQFF. J is TRBJ2-1 and V is TRBV28; 10 nucleotides line up with TRBD2. In germline, CDR1 is MDHEN, CDR2 SYDVKM. The length of the CDR3 is 15 residues. J gave up 10 bases and V 7 bases, and 13 bases lay outside the gene matches.

Notes on this clonotype: A read error is likely, as this CDR3 ends without the conserved phenylalanine or tryptophan. The chain is built from TRBV24-1 and TRBJ2-5, with 11 bases lining up with TRBD2. In germline, CDR1 is KGHDR, CDR2 SFDVKD. V lost 9 bases and J lost 5; bases outside the gene matches: 1. The length of the CDR3 is 12 residues. The CDR3 nucleotides are TGTGCCACCGTAGCGGGAGGGGAGACCCAGTACTTA. Amino acids: CATVAGGETQYL.

The J gene is TRBJ2-3, the V gene TRBV24-1, with 10 bases lining up with TRBD2. The germline CDR1 and CDR2 sequences are KGHDR and SFDVKD. The CDR3 loop spans 16 amino acids. V was pared by 0 bases and J by 1 base, with 0 bases of the junction left unmatched. The CDR3 coding sequence is TGTGCCACCAGTGATTTGACTAGCGGGGGCACAGATACGCAGTATTTT. This codes for CATSDLTSGGTDTQYF.

The table lists this clonotype with many counts. This sequence joins TRBV6-1 and TRBJ1-1, with 10 bases that match TRBD1. The germline V gene encodes CDR1 MNHNS and CDR2 SASEGT. Trimming at V came to 7 bases and at J to 7 bases, leaving 9 bases not matched to a gene. The CDR3 is 14 amino acids. The CDR3 DNA follows: TGTGCCAGCACTCAAGACAGGGGGCCTGGTGAAGCTTTCTTT. Translation gives CASTQDRGPGEAFF.

This clonotype was recorded a few times. The gene calls are TRBV6-5 and TRBJ2-2; maybe TRBD1 (6 bases). CDR3 length: 18 amino acids. From germline, CDR1 is MNHEY and CDR2 SVGAGI. The V gene lost 0 bases and the J gene lost 0 bases, with 14 bases spanning the gap. CDR3 loop: CASSYSIRGGTNTGELFF. The CDR3 region has the DNA TGTGCCAGCAGTTACTCGATCAGGGGTGGGACGAACACCGGGGAGCTGTTTTTT.

This clonotype has a count of ten or more. The chain has TRBV20-1 and TRBJ2-5, with 14 bases aligning to TRBD2. CDR3 size: 14 residues. V lost 3 bases and J lost 5; bases outside the gene matches: 2. Germline-derived CDR1 and CDR2 are DFQATT and SNEGSKA (reference sequence). The CDR3 here is CSARTSGRAETQYF. CDR3 nucleotide sequence: TGCAGTGCTAGGACTAGCGGGAGGGCGGAGACCCAGTACTTC.

This clonotype has just a few counts. V gene TRBV7-2 combines with J gene TRBJ1-1; no definite D call. The germline CDR1 and CDR2 sequences are SGHTA and FQGNSA. This CDR3 is 13 amino acids long. The ends were cut back, 5 bases at V and 4 bases at J, with 11 bases in the middle. The CDR3 here is CASSPIRSTEAFF. In DNA form, the CDR3 reads TGTGCCAGCAGCCCGATCAGGAGCACTGAAGCTTTCTTT.

The gene calls are TRBV27 and TRBJ2-2, with 9 bases aligning to TRBD1. J was trimmed by 5 bases and V by 9 bases; bases with no gene match: 13. CDR1 MNHEY and CDR2 SMNVEV come from the germline V gene (reference sequence). The CDR3 is made up of 16 amino acids. As DNA, the CDR3 is TGTGCCAGTCAGACGTCGGGGACAGGGCGGACCGGGGAGCTGTTTTTT. Protein product: CASQTSGTGRTGELFF.

The genes are TRBV6-2 or TRBV6-3 and TRBJ1-5, with 9 bases identical to TRBD1. Germline CDR1 is MNHEY and CDR2 is SVGEGT. This CDR3 region has 16 residues. With 6 bases clipped from V and 2 bases from J, the junction kept 8 bases outside the gene matches. Here the CDR3 DNA reads TGTGCCAGCAGGAAGGACAGGGGAGTCGGCAATCAGCCCCAGCATTTT. It specifies CASRKDRGVGNQPQHF.